This T cell receptor beta chain was sequenced for a study of T cell responses to AZD1222 COVID-19 vaccine. Study-wide results and caveats: CD4 TCRs covered the whole spike, strongest at regions 160-218 and 743-854.

The germline V gene encodes CDR1 SGHAT and CDR2 FQDESV (reference sequence). The V gene lost 6 bases and the J gene lost 6 bases, with 12 bases spanning the gap. The CDR3 spans 14 residues. Turning to this clone: Its antigen remains unidentified.

Clones were sequenced by immunoSEQ multiplex PCR, and TCRdb holds only the in-frame ones, with some missing. Seen here are about 110,000 clones, more than 90% observed once, and the top ten hold roughly 2.2%. Sequencing was performed on peripheral blood, taken on day 0 of AZD1222 vaccination. The chain combines TRBV11-1 with TRBJ1-6; D call uncertain. The sequence derives from an adult in good health. The CDR3 DNA sequence: TGTGCCAGCAGTATAGGAGACCGTAATTCACCCCTCCACTTT. Encoded protein: CASSIGDRNSPLHF.